The subject of this entry is one T cell receptor beta chain. This CDR3 contains 19 residues. The source of the sample is a study of blood T cell repertoires in COVID-19. Study background: From the United States, Italy and Spain came samples of acute and convalescent COVID-19. PBMCs, B-cell-depleted T cells, or T cells were the source of the cDNA or gDNA that made up the material.

Only in-frame clones appear in the TCRdb table, and some are missing; sequencing was by immunoSEQ multiplex PCR. The sample has some 300,000 clones, 88% seen once. This TCR derives from a woman aged 25 to 45 who had recovered from COVID-19. The chain links TRBV1 to TRBJ2-1; the table's TRBD2 call for D was not verified on the DNA. TRBV1 is tagged as a pseudogene. Sequencing was carried out using peripheral blood. CDR3 amino acids: CTSSQDGRAGAAFYNEQFF. CDR3 in DNA: TGCACCAGCAGCCAAGATGGTCGAGCGGGGGCCGCCTTTTACAATGAGCAGTTCTTC.